This T cell receptor (beta chain) was sequenced for a study of T cell responses to AZD1222 COVID-19 vaccine. Trimming stripped 8 bases from V and 7 bases from J, with 14 bases between. Germline V lookup: CDR1 LGHDT, CDR2 YNNKEL (reference sequence). This CDR3 spans 12 amino acids. Repertoires were generated with immunoSEQ multiplex PCR, while TCRdb's copy carries only in-frame clones and drops some. Among about 59,000 clones listed, roughly nine tenths were seen once. This receptor was obtained from an adult who received the AZD1222 COVID-19 vaccine. The gene calls are TRBV3-1 (or the pseudogene TRBV3-2) and TRBJ1-2; no reliable D call. Sequenced here: peripheral blood, sampled 28 days after the second AZD1222 dose. CDR3 protein: CASYLRAGGYTF. As DNA, the CDR3 is TGTGCCAGCTACCTCCGGGCCGGTGGCTACACCTTC.